These 2 T cell receptor beta chains were all obtained from the same sample, sequenced in a study of T cells after yellow fever vaccination (dated by TCRdb to the late 2010s). Sample treatment or condition, as interpreted from the label and publication: live attenuated yellow fever vaccine strain. The library came from 5' RACE. The reads were generated on an Illumina HiSeq 2500. TCRdb took the public reads, trimmed them with fastp at Q25, ran MiXCR for clone calling and kept in-frame beta chains. Each entry is one CDR3 protein sequence, shown with its most common DNA and genes. For this sample the table gives 550,000 or so distinct CDR3 sequences, of which 15% to 20% were detected only once. Approximately 15% of the sample lies in the top ten. The specimen comprised PBMCs, sampled 15 days after the yellow fever booster vaccination. Every receptor here comes from a man aged 25-40 years who received the YFV17D yellow fever vaccine.

This clonotype was counted only a few times. The chain joins TRBV7-2 to TRBJ2-1, with 10 positions matching TRBD2. The V gene's germline CDR1 is SGHTA and CDR2 FQGNSA. The J segment lost 9 bases and the V segment lost 5 bases, leaving 10 bases of the junction unmatched. This CDR3 has 15 residues. The CDR3 reads CASSISGRASGEQFF. The CDR3 DNA follows: TGTGCCAGCAGCATAAGCGGGAGGGCCTCGGGTGAGCAGTTCTTC.

This rearrangement joins TRBV13 to TRBJ2-1, with a tentative D call TRBD1 (5 bases). CDR1 is PRHDT, CDR2 FYEKMQ, per germline (reference sequence). The CDR3 consists of 12 residues. Trimming pared 3 bases from V and 8 bases from J, leaving 8 bases between. The CDR3 region has the DNA TGTGCCAGCAGCTTGAAAGGGGATGAGCAGTTCTTC. Its protein is CASSLKGDEQFF.